This entry features one T cell receptor (beta chain) sequence. This clone was seen a few times. Its recognized antigen is unknown. There are no base qualities to consult, and no much larger clone falls within one base. TCRbeta CDR3 regions were amplified from genomic DNA by means of the immunoSEQ Assay, a bias-controlled multiplex PCR. As for the original processing: The number of nucleated cells in each sample was estimated from the amplification of reference gene primers within the assay. To quantify the absolute abundance of each unique TCRbeta CDR3 rearrangement, sequence reads were collapsed and filtered. For each sample, productive Simpson clonality was calculated as the square root of Simpson's diversity index over productive rearrangements. TCRdb retrieved this table from immuneACCESS and kept in-frame rearrangements only. Not all clones are present; in checked studies, unresolved V genes account for under half, and no reason is known for the remainder. V and J calls and clone size are those listed in that table; D and trimming were worked out from the DNA. This sample comprises roughly 290,000 clones, roughly 88% of them detected only once. Around 2.2% of the sample comes from the top ten.

This entry is derived from a study of blood T cell repertoires in COVID-19 (TCRdb year 2020). The study in broad terms: Collaborator samples came from the United States, Italy and Spain and covered acute and convalescent phases of COVID-19. The prospective study material was composed of cDNA or gDNA derived from T cells, B-cell-depleted T cells, or PBMCs. Subjects who had been exposed to COVID-19, were actively infected with it, or had recovered from it provided the deeply sampled blood TCRbeta repertoires that made up the dataset. The repertoires were made available in a free public database intended to serve as a resource for research on the immune response to SARS-CoV-2. The samples were drawn from two sources: the first 160 participants of the ongoing ImmuneRACE study, and 950 to 1,500 subjects contributed by 6 global collaborators. A de-identified subject ID, COVID-19 status, age in years and sex were almost always included in the sample metadata. Where available, HLA class I and class II types were taken from metadata supplied by the sample provider and were not determined by assay-based typing.

Participants in the prospective study were aged 18 to 89 years, lived in approximately 26 United States geographic areas, and enrolled through a virtual design. In the prospective study, cohorts were assigned on the basis of participant-reported clinical history obtained from a screening survey and a study questionnaire. ImmuneRACE Cohort 3 recovered participants were defined by two consecutive negative NP/OP PCR tests, healthcare professional clearance, or symptom resolution. Each participant in the prospective study had whole blood, serum and a nasopharyngeal or oropharyngeal swab collected by mobile phlebotomists. Participants in the prospective study had the option to provide additional blood draws and questionnaires over a 2-month period. Blood samples from the prospective study were shipped frozen or at room temperature prior to DNA extraction. Study-wide findings and limitations: The amount of clinical and demographic metadata varied by source and participant and was provided uncurated.

This TCR derives from a man aged 30 to 45 who had recovered from COVID-19. Sequenced input: PBMCs or T cells enriched from blood (not recorded which).

The base sequence is TGTGCCAGCAGGCGAACGTTCTATGATGGCTACACCTTC. It encodes CASRRTFYDGYTF. Recombination connected TRBV25-1 to TRBJ1-2; the D gene assignment is ambiguous. There are 13 amino acids in the CDR3, from cysteine to phenylalanine inclusive. Only CDR3 DNA is held: 39 bases, read in frame from base 1. Cut back by 6 bases and 6 bases, the V and J ends lie 14 bases apart. From the germline V gene, CDR1 is MGHDK and CDR2 is SYGVNS.